Shown below are 14 T cell receptor beta chains from a single sample sequenced in a study of cytomegalovirus exposure and HLA in healthy donors. Clones were sequenced by immunoSEQ multiplex PCR, and TCRdb holds only the in-frame ones, with some missing. Among about 240,000 clones listed, around nine tenths were seen once. The sample taken for sequencing was PBMCs. The receptors were sampled from a man between 18 and 29 years old in good health and CMV-seronegative.

CDR3 bases: TGTGCCAGCAGCTTTGGAGCGGGACACACAGATACGCAGTATTTT. Translated, it gives CASSFGAGHTDTQYF. This chain uses TRBV7-9 with TRBJ2-3; D perhaps matches TRBD2 (7 bases). Per the germline V gene, CDR1 is SEHNR and CDR2 is FQNEAQ (reference sequence). This CDR3 has 15 amino acids. V dropped 3 bases and J dropped 2 bases, with 12 bases sitting between them.

This clone occurred once. V is TRBV6-1 and J is TRBJ1-5; 7 positions agree with TRBD1. Germline V gene sequence: CDR1 MNHNS, CDR2 SASEGT. J lost 4 bases, V lost 2 bases, and 8 bases had no gene match. The CDR3 covers 16 residues. The CDR3 here is CASSETQGRRNQPQHF. In nucleotides, the CDR3 is TGTGCCAGCAGTGAAACACAGGGGCGCCGGAATCAGCCCCAGCATTTT.

J is TRBJ2-5 and V is TRBV28; D perhaps matches TRBD2 (5 bases). The CDR3 consists of 12 residues. CDR1 is MDHEN and CDR2 is SYDVKM in the germline V gene. The V and J ends lost 3 bases and 4 bases respectively, with 6 bases between them. CDR3 protein: CASSFEGETQYF. The CDR3 nucleotides read TGTGCCAGCAGTTTCGAGGGAGAGACCCAGTACTTC.

This chain uses TRBV28 with TRBJ1-4; 9 nucleotides line up with TRBD1. The CDR3 is 15 residues long. CDR1 is MDHEN and CDR2 is SYDVKM in the germline V gene. V trimming: 5 bases; J trimming: 8 bases; junction bases outside the gene matches: 9. The CDR3 nucleotides are TGTGCCAGCAGTCTCGTGGGACAGGGTAACGAAAAACTGTTTTTT. This gives the protein CASSLVGQGNEKLFF. The full variable domain, its missing parts supplied by reference TRBV28 and TRBJ1-4, is DVKVTQSSRYLVKRTGEKVFLECVQDMDHENMFWYRQDPGLGLRLIYFSYDVKMKEKGDIPEGYSVSREKKERFSLILESASTNQTSMYLCASSLVGQGNEKLFFGSGTQLSVL.

The V and J genes are TRBV11-2 and TRBJ2-1, with 11 bases fitting TRBD2. The CDR3 consists of 13 residues. Germline assignment: CDR1 SGHAT and CDR2 FQNNGV. The V and J ends lost 3 bases and 12 bases, in that order; junction bases with no gene match: 4. This CDR3 is CASSFLLAGGQFF. The DNA of the CDR3 is TGTGCCAGCAGCTTCCTCCTAGCGGGAGGGCAGTTCTTC.

The rearrangement uses TRBV27 and TRBJ2-1, with D perhaps TRBD2 (7 bases). V was trimmed by 0 bases and J by 10 bases, leaving 34 bases between them. The CDR3 has 21 residues. Germline CDR1 is MNHEY and CDR2 is SMNVEV (reference sequence). In nucleotides, the CDR3 is TGTGCCAGCAGTTTATCGAGGGGCGGGCTTGGGGGCTGGGCGGGGGAGGGCGAGCAGTTCTTC. Protein product: CASSLSRGGLGGWAGEGEQFF.

The chain joins TRBV11-2 to TRBJ2-5, with D possibly matching TRBD1 (6 bases). Germline V CDR1 and CDR2: SGHAT, FQNNGV. This CDR3 contains 14 residues. The V end lost 5 bases, the J end lost 3 bases, and 13 bases lay between the germline ends. The CDR3 bases are TGTGCCAGCAGCCAAGGACAGCTGAAAGAGACCCAGTACTTC. Translation gives CASSQGQLKETQYF.

This clone was detected only once. This chain connects TRBV7-9 to TRBJ2-7, with 9 bases lining up with TRBD1. CDR1 is SEHNR and CDR2 is FQNEAQ in the germline V gene (reference sequence). V trimming: 5 bases; J trimming: 3 bases; junction bases outside the gene matches: 5. The CDR3 length is 14 residues. The CDR3 is CASSNPGQGYEQYF. Here the CDR3 DNA reads TGTGCCAGCAGCAACCCGGGACAGGGCTACGAGCAGTACTTC.

This clone has a handful of counts. The CDR3: CARGCTDTQYF. CDR3 coding DNA: TGTGCCCGGGGGTGCACAGATACGCAGTATTTT. The chain uses TRBV11-3 and TRBJ2-3; possible D gene TRBD2, 6 bases. Trimming took off 11 bases at V and 1 base at J, with 7 bases between the two ends. CDR1 and CDR2 from the germline V gene are SGHNT and YENEEA. The CDR3 loop spans 11 amino acids.

V usage is TRBV27 and J usage is TRBJ2-2, with TRBD1 identical over 7 bases. Germline V CDR1 and CDR2: MNHEY, SMNVEV (reference sequence). The CDR3 sequence is 16 residues long. The V gene end was trimmed by 0 bases and the J gene end by 0 bases; junction bases not matched to a gene: 1. The CDR3 reads CASSLSGTANTGELFF. CDR3 sequence (DNA): TGTGCCAGCAGTTTATCCGGGACAGCGAACACCGGGGAGCTGTTTTTT.

The J gene is TRBJ2-5, the V gene TRBV9; 8 bases are shared with TRBD2. After removal of 0 bases from V and 4 bases from J, the junction contained 2 bases not matched to a gene. CDR1 and CDR2 from the germline V gene are SGDLS and YYNGEE. The CDR3 spans 14 residues. The CDR3 nucleotides read TGTGCCAGCAGCGTAGCGGGAGGGTTAGAGACCCAGTACTTC. Translated, it gives CASSVAGGLETQYF.

This chain links TRBV5-4 with TRBJ2-7, with 7 bases lining up with TRBD1. This CDR3 is built from 16 residues. Germline trimming cut 4 bases from V and 3 bases from J; bases unmatched to any gene: 13. CDR1 and CDR2 from the germline V gene are SGHNT and YYREEE (reference sequence). CDR3 in amino acids: CASSPQDRNLNYEQYF. DNA of the CDR3: TGTGCCAGCAGCCCCCAGGACAGGAACTTGAACTACGAGCAGTACTTC.

The chain employs TRBV9 and TRBJ2-5, with TRBD1 as a possible D gene (5 bases). CDR3 length: 15 residues. The germline V and J ends were trimmed by 0 bases and 1 base, with 10 bases remaining between them. Germline values: CDR1 SGDLS, CDR2 YYNGEE. The CDR3 nucleotides read TGTGCCAGCAGCGTAGGGGGCGCTGGCCAAGAGACCCAGTACTTC. Protein: CASSVGGAGQETQYF.

The rearrangement joins TRBV7-2 to TRBJ2-3; unclear D gene. With 3 bases removed from V and 4 bases from J, the gap between germline ends came to 11 bases. The CDR3 totals 14 residues. In germline, CDR1 is SGHTA, CDR2 FQGNSA. The CDR3 nucleotides read TGTGCCAGCAGCTTTACGACTGGCCCAGATACGCAGTATTTT. It codes for CASSFTTGPDTQYF.